A single sample gave rise to the 14 T cell receptor beta chains below, sequenced in a study of blood T cell repertoires in COVID-19. Clones were sequenced by immunoSEQ multiplex PCR, and TCRdb holds only the in-frame ones, with some missing. Of roughly 180,000 clones listed, roughly three quarters are singletons. Sequencing used peripheral blood. These receptors originate from a man aged 55-75 years with active or convalescent COVID-19.

This clone was found a few times. The chain joins TRBV19 to TRBJ1-5; D unresolved. This CDR3 is 15 amino acids long. Germline V gene sequence: CDR1 LNHDA, CDR2 SQIVND (reference sequence). Trimming cost V 2 bases and J 2 bases, with 10 bases left between them. In DNA form, the CDR3 reads TGTGCCAGTAGTATAACGGGGATGGGCAATCAGCCCCAGCATTTT. It is translated as CASSITGMGNQPQHF.

This clone qualifies as medium-sized. This chain joins TRBV14 and TRBJ2-1; TRBD1 matches at 8 bases. The germline CDR1 and CDR2 sequences are SGHDN and FVKESK. The CDR3 runs to 16 residues. After removal of 1 base from V and 5 bases from J, the junction contained 7 bases not matched to a gene. The DNA for the CDR3 is TGTGCCAGCAGCCAAGTTCCTGGACAGGGTGACAATGAGCAGTTCTTC. It yields the protein CASSQVPGQGDNEQFF.

V gene TRBV7-2 combines with J gene TRBJ2-3; 8 bases agree with TRBD2. V lost 5 bases, J lost 1 base, and 5 bases stayed unmatched. The CDR3 runs 15 residues. In germline, CDR1 is SGHTA, CDR2 FQGNSA. The CDR3 loop is CASSPGGGGTDTQYF. The CDR3 coding sequence is TGTGCCAGCAGCCCCGGGGGGGGAGGCACAGATACGCAGTATTTT.

The chain recombines TRBV4-2 with TRBJ2-1; 10 bases align to TRBD2. Germline V gene lookup returns CDR1 LGHNA and CDR2 YNFKEQ. CDR3 length: 19 residues. The ends lost 0 bases at V and 3 bases at J; junction bases unmatched: 11. CDR3 bases: TGTGCCAGCAGCCAAGATCCGGGGGTAGCGGGAGGAAGCTACAATGAGCAGTTCTTC. Translating it yields CASSQDPGVAGGSYNEQFF.

V is TRBV6-5 and J is TRBJ2-7, with TRBD1 matching 7 bases. Germline V CDR1 and CDR2: MNHEY, SVGAGI. The trim removed 4 bases at V and 3 bases at J, leaving 6 bases unmatched. The CDR3 is made up of 14 amino acids. CDR3 in DNA: TGTGCCAGCAGTTTACAGGGGAGAATCTACGAGCAGTACTTC. Its protein product is CASSLQGRIYEQYF.

The CDR3 region is CASSLGRGDTQYF. The CDR3 coding sequence is TGTGCCAGCAGCTTGGGTAGAGGCGATACGCAGTATTTT. The V and J genes are TRBV7-7 and TRBJ2-3; D gene uncertain. CDR1 and CDR2 from the germline V gene are SSHAT and FNYEAQ (reference sequence). V was pared by 3 bases and J by 6 bases, with 10 bases between. The CDR3 spans 13 residues.

This sequence joins TRBV6-2 or TRBV6-3 and TRBJ2-7; TRBD2 aligns across 8 bases. The CDR3 contains 14 residues. V shed 5 bases, J shed 3 bases, and the junction held 6 bases outside the gene matches. Germline assignment: CDR1 MNHEY and CDR2 SVGEGT. The CDR3 loop is CASSLSGRIYEQYF. As DNA, the CDR3 is TGTGCCAGCAGTCTCAGCGGGAGAATCTACGAGCAGTACTTC.

The chain employs TRBV29-1 and TRBJ1-2; 9 bases fit TRBD1. The CDR3 sequence is 12 residues long. V dropped 4 bases and J dropped 4; count of bases not matched to a gene: 1. Germline CDR1 and CDR2: SQVTM and ANQGSEA. The CDR3 region has the DNA TGCAGCGTTGCACAGGGGGCCTATGGCTACACCTTC. Amino acid sequence: CSVAQGAYGYTF.

The CDR3 protein is CASSLGASTSGFGGTQYF. The DNA for the CDR3 is TGTGCCAGCAGCTTAGGAGCCTCGACTAGCGGGTTTGGGGGGACCCAGTACTTC. The V and J genes are TRBV7-3 and TRBJ2-5, with TRBD2 identical over 10 bases. Germline V gives CDR1 SGHTA, CDR2 FQGTGA. This CDR3 has 18 residues. V lost 2 bases to trimming and J lost 7 bases; unmatched junction nucleotides: 16.

This chain connects TRBV5-1 to TRBJ2-1; a weak D match, TRBD2 (6 bases). CDR3 length: 16 residues. The ends were cut back, 0 bases at V and 7 bases at J, with 17 bases in the middle. Germline CDR1 SGHRS, CDR2 YFSETQ. The CDR3 loop reads CASSLGDFAGDNEQFF. The CDR3 DNA sequence: TGCGCCAGCAGCTTGGGGGACTTCGCCGGGGATAATGAGCAGTTCTTC.

This sequence joins TRBV6-2 or TRBV6-3 and TRBJ1-2; 9 positions match TRBD1. The V gene's germline CDR1 is MNHEY and CDR2 SVGEGT. The CDR3 is 14 amino acids. Unmatched junction bases numbered 6, after V lost 6 bases and J lost 4 bases. CDR3 coding DNA: TGTGCCAGCAGCATGGACAGGGGCCCCTATGGCTACACCTTC. The encoded protein is CASSMDRGPYGYTF.

The genes are TRBV29-1 and TRBJ2-2, with 10 bases matching TRBD1. Looked up from germline, CDR1 is SQVTM and CDR2 is ANQGSEA. The V gene end was trimmed by 6 bases and the J gene end by 3 bases; junction bases not matched to a gene: 4. CDR3 length: 14 residues. The CDR3 DNA sequence: TGCAGCGTACTCGGACAGGGGGACACCGGGGAGCTGTTTTTT. Encoded protein: CSVLGQGDTGELFF.

The rearrangement links TRBV5-1 to TRBJ2-7, with 12 nucleotides matching TRBD2. The ends lost 2 bases at V and 3 bases at J; junction bases unmatched: 3. The V gene's germline CDR1 is SGHRS and CDR2 YFSETQ. The CDR3 is made up of 15 amino acids. The CDR3 protein is CASSFTSGRLYEQYF. The CDR3 bases are TGCGCCAGCAGCTTTACTAGCGGGAGGCTCTACGAGCAGTACTTC.

J is TRBJ1-2 and V is TRBV5-4; 10 bases map to TRBD1. Trimming took 4 bases from V and 6 from J; bases not matched to a gene: 3. The CDR3 consists of 13 residues. Germline CDR1 and CDR2: SGHNT and YYREEE (reference sequence). The CDR3 DNA is TGTGCCAGCAGCATCGGGACAGGGGATGGCTACACCTTC. This encodes CASSIGTGDGYTF. The full variable domain, rest sourced from reference TRBV5-4 and TRBJ1-2, is ETGVTQSPTHLIKTRGQQVTLRCSSQSGHNTVSWYQQALGQGPQFIFQYYREEENGRGNFPPRFSGLQFPNYSSELNVNALELDDSALYLCASSIGTGDGYTFGSGTRLTVV.